These T cell receptor beta chains were read from a single sample in a study of molecular identifiers for immune sequencing clone quantification. TCRdb processed the PCR reads anew with MiXCR; each CDR3 protein has one entry. The repertoire holds around 480,000 distinct CDR3 sequences, with around 23% as singletons. Sequencing used naive CD8+ T cells from blood, with Jurkat cell RNA spiked in. These TCRs come from a human donor in good health. Some libraries in this study had Jurkat cell RNA spiked in. Each CDR3 is given with its conserved first and last residue. A D gene is named only where the DNA matches it firmly. A clone size is listed for some rows: how often the clone was seen (once, few, many), or a class if it is expanded.

V	J	D	size	CDR3	DNA
TRBV5-1	TRBJ1-1	-	-	CASTDSSTMNTEAFF	TGCGCCAGCACGGACAGTTCCACTATGAACACTGAAGCTTTCTTT
TRBV6-6	TRBJ2-7	-	many	CASSYEGNYEQYF	TGTGCCAGCAGTTACGAGGGGAACTACGAGCAGTACTTC
TRBV5-6	TRBJ2-7	TRBD1	few	CASSATTGGVYEQYF	TGTGCCAGCAGCGCGACGACAGGGGGGGTCTACGAGCAGTACTTC
TRBV19	TRBJ2-1	-	-	CASSWRGPHNEQFF	TGTGCCAGTAGTTGGAGGGGGCCCCACAATGAGCAGTTCTTC
TRBV3-1	TRBJ2-7	TRBD1	-	CASSQIGQGYEQYF	TGTGCCAGCAGCCAAATCGGACAGGGTTACGAGCAGTACTTC
TRBV20-1	TRBJ2-2	-	-	CSARAKQRTTGELFF	TGCAGTGCTAGAGCTAAACAGAGAACCACCGGGGAGCTGTTTTTT
TRBV21-1	TRBJ2-3	-	-	CASSKDRRGAPHTRYF	TGTGCCAGCAGCAAAGACAGGCGGGGGGCCCCCCATACGCGGTATTTT
TRBV9	TRBJ2-7	-	few	CASSLHEQAGGYEQYF	TGTGCCAGCAGTCTCCACGAACAAGCCGGAGGCTACGAGCAGTACTTC
TRBV4-2	TRBJ1-3	-	few	CASSQDWTDSGNTIYF	TGTGCCAGCAGCCAAGATTGGACGGACTCTGGAAACACCATATATTTT
TRBV7-9	TRBJ2-3	-	-	CASSHFTGGREWTDTQYF	TGTGCCAGCAGCCATTTCACGGGGGGCAGGGAGTGGACAGATACGCAGTATTTT
TRBV2	TRBJ2-7	TRBD2	-	CASREGLGADGQYF	TGTGCCAGCAGGGAGGGACTAGGCGCGGATGGGCAGTACTTC
TRBV12-3/TRBV12-4	TRBJ2-4	TRBD1	-	CASSHTGVAKNIQYF	TGTGCCAGCAGTCATACAGGGGTAGCCAAAAACATTCAGTACTTC
TRBV5-3	TRBJ1-2	TRBD1	few	CASSLFGTGLLGYTF	TGTGCCAGCAGCCTATTTGGGACAGGGCTTTTGGGCTACACCTTC
TRBV29-1	TRBJ2-7	TRBD1	many	CSACGQVSDEQYF	TGCAGCGCCTGCGGACAGGTCTCCGACGAGCAGTACTTC
TRBV10-2	TRBJ1-1	-	once	CASSEGAGLEAFF	TGCGCCAGCAGTGAAGGGGCAGGCCTTGAAGCTTTCTTT
TRBV20-1	TRBJ2-5	TRBD1	many	CSANKRPGQLYQETQYF	TGCAGTGCTAACAAACGACCGGGACAGTTGTACCAAGAGACCCAGTACTTC
TRBV29-1	TRBJ1-4	-	many	CSVVEGNEKLFF	TGCAGCGTTGTGGAGGGCAATGAAAAACTGTTTTTT
TRBV6-1	TRBJ2-4	TRBD2	-	CASTSGSGSTKNIQYF	TGTGCCAGCACCTCAGGTAGCGGGAGCACCAAAAACATTCAGTACTTC
TRBV12-3/TRBV12-4	TRBJ2-7	-	many	CASSSGRSYEQYF	TGTGCCAGCAGTTCGGGCCGCTCCTACGAGCAGTACTTC
TRBV7-9	TRBJ1-1	-	many	CASSLATTEAFF	TGTGCCAGCAGCTTAGCAACAACCGAAGCTTTCTTT
TRBV4-3	TRBJ1-4	-	many	CASSQDPGAYNEKLFF	TGCGCCAGCAGCCAAGATCCCGGGGCCTATAATGAAAAACTGTTTTTT
TRBV19	TRBJ1-6	-	many	CASSIGAGRSPLHF	TGTGCCAGTAGTATTGGGGCAGGGAGATCACCCCTCCACTTT
TRBV30	TRBJ1-5	-	many	CAWSYAGANQPQHF	TGTGCCTGGAGTTACGCAGGGGCCAATCAGCCCCAGCATTTT
TRBV6-6	TRBJ2-1	-	few	CASSLTGPSLNEQFF	TGTGCCAGCAGTTTAACCGGGCCCTCCCTAAATGAGCAGTTCTTC
TRBV27	TRBJ2-7	-	few	CASSLWSGTFEQYF	TGTGCCAGCAGTTTATGGTCAGGGACCTTCGAGCAGTACTTC
TRBV27	TRBJ1-5	TRBD1	-	CASGDRGSQPQHF	TGTGCCAGCGGAGACAGGGGAAGTCAGCCCCAGCATTTT
TRBV6-5	TRBJ1-1	TRBD1	many	CASSLGTGSQAFF	TGTGCCAGCAGTTTGGGGACAGGGTCCCAAGCTTTCTTT
TRBV4-1	TRBJ1-4	-	-	CASSQKGNEKLFF	TGCGCCAGCAGCCAAAAAGGCAATGAAAAACTGTTTTTT
TRBV7-9	TRBJ2-7	TRBD1	-	CASSPGGDGSYEQYF	TGTGCCAGCAGCCCAGGGGGCGATGGCTCCTACGAGCAGTACTTC
TRBV7-9	TRBJ2-2	TRBD2	-	CATGTSERGELFF	TGTGCCACCGGGACTAGCGAAAGAGGGGAGCTGTTTTTT
TRBV30	TRBJ2-3	-	-	CAWSTGIGTDTQYF	TGTGCCTGGAGTACAGGGATAGGCACAGATACGCAGTATTTT
TRBV5-1	TRBJ2-3	-	many	CASSLGGLGGDTQYF	TGCGCCAGCAGCTTGGGTGGACTAGGGGGAGATACGCAGTATTTT
TRBV6-5	TRBJ2-7	-	-	CASSRGPTYEQYF	TGTGCCAGCAGTCGAGGACCCACGTACGAGCAGTACTTC
TRBV7-8	TRBJ1-5	-	many	CASSSTAYSNQPQHF	TGTGCCAGCAGCTCGACAGCCTATAGCAATCAGCCCCAGCATTTT
TRBV5-1	TRBJ1-1	TRBD1	-	CASSLDRGTLAFF	TGCGCCAGCAGCTTAGACAGGGGAACCCTGGCTTTCTTT
TRBV7-9	TRBJ1-4	TRBD1	-	CASSKGQEGIHEKLFF	TGTGCCAGCAGCAAGGGACAGGAGGGTATTCATGAAAAACTGTTTTTT
TRBV7-2	TRBJ2-3	-	many	CASSLEGGGADTQYF	TGTGCCAGCAGCTTAGAGGGCGGAGGGGCAGATACGCAGTATTTT
TRBV5-5	TRBJ2-7	TRBD1	many	CASSWTGTGSYEQYF	TGTGCCAGCAGCTGGACCGGGACAGGCTCCTACGAGCAGTACTTC
TRBV5-4	TRBJ2-5	TRBD1	many	CASSFRGTEETQYF	TGTGCCAGCAGCTTCCGAGGGACAGAAGAGACCCAGTACTTC
TRBV29-1	TRBJ1-2	-	-	CSVEVSNYGYTF	TGCAGCGTTGAAGTCAGCAACTATGGCTACACCTTC
TRBV7-9	TRBJ2-3	-	many	CASSLPGDTQYF	TGTGCCAGCAGCTTACCCGGGGATACGCAGTATTTT
TRBV5-4	TRBJ1-1	-	-	CASSLWPSMNTEAFF	TGTGCCAGCAGCTTGTGGCCCTCTATGAACACTGAAGCTTTCTTT
TRBV12-3/TRBV12-4	TRBJ1-4	-	-	CASSLVFREKLFF	TGTGCCAGCAGTCTGGTGTTCCGAGAAAAACTGTTTTTT
TRBV20-1	TRBJ1-2	-	-	CSARGSRGSQTNYGYTF	TGCAGTGCTAGAGGATCACGAGGGTCCCAAACTAACTATGGCTACACCTTC
TRBV20-1	TRBJ2-7	TRBD2	once	CSAPPPHGSGASGRPSYEQYF	TGCAGTGCGCCCCCTCCTCACGGTTCCGGGGCTAGCGGGAGGCCCTCCTACGAGCAGTACTTC
TRBV11-2	TRBJ2-5	-	many	CASSPQSQQETQYF	TGTGCCAGCAGCCCCCAGAGTCAGCAAGAGACCCAGTACTTC
TRBV27	TRBJ2-3	-	-	CASSSEKGSMPADTQYF	TGTGCCAGCAGTTCCGAAAAGGGGAGTATGCCCGCAGATACGCAGTATTTT
TRBV9	TRBJ2-7	-	few	CASSPRDLHYEQYF	TGTGCCAGCAGCCCCCGGGACCTCCACTACGAGCAGTACTTC
TRBV27	TRBJ2-3	TRBD2	few	CASSSSPPAGGLDTQYF	TGTGCCAGCAGTTCATCGCCCCCAGCGGGGGGTCTAGATACGCAGTATTTT
TRBV5-4	TRBJ2-7	-	few	CASSSRTSTYEQYF	TGTGCCAGCAGCTCCCGGACCAGCACCTACGAGCAGTACTTC